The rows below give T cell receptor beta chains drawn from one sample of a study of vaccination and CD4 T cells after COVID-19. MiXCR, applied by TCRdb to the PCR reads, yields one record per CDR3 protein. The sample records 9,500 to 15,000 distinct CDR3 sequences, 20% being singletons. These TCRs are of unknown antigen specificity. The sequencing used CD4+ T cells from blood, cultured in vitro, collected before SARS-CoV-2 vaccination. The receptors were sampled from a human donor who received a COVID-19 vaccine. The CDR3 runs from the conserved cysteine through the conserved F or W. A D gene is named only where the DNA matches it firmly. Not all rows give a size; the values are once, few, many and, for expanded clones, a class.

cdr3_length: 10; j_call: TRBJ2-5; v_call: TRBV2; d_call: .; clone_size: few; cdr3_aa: CASSLETQYF; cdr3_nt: TGTGCCAGCAGTCTGGAGACCCAGTACTTC
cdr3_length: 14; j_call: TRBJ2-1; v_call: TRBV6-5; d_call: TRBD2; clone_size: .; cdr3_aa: CASSYQTSKNEQFF; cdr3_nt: TGTGCCAGCAGTTACCAGACTAGCAAGAATGAGCAGTTCTTC
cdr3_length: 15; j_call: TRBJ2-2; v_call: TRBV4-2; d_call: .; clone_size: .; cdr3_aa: CASSQEKRNTGELFF; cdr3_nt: TGTGCCAGCAGCCAAGAAAAAAGGAACACCGGGGAGCTGTTTTTT
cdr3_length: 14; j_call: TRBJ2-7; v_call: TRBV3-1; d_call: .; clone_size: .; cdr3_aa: CASTSGVQSREQYF; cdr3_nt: TGTGCCAGCACCTCAGGGGTGCAGTCGAGAGAGCAGTACTTC
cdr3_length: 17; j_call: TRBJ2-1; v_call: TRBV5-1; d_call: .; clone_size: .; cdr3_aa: CASSPLVSQDLGNEQFF; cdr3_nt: TGCGCCAGCAGCCCCCTAGTCAGCCAGGACCTTGGCAATGAGCAGTTCTTC
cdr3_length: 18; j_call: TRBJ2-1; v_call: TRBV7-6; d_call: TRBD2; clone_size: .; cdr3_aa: CASKPLAGARGTYNEQFF; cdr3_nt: TGTGCCAGCAAACCCCTAGCGGGGGCCCGGGGGACCTACAATGAGCAGTTCTTC
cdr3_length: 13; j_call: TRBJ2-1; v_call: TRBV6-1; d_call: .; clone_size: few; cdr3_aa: CASSNGRYNEQFF; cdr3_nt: TGTGCCAGCTCAAACGGACGGTACAATGAGCAGTTCTTC
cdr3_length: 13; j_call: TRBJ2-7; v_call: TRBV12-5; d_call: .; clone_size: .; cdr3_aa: CASGLKGAGEQYF; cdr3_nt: TGTGCTAGTGGTTTGAAGGGGGCGGGGGAGCAGTACTTC
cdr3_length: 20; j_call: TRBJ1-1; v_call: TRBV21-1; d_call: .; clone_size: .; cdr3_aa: CASSKGSNQWGRGSDTEAFF; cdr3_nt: .
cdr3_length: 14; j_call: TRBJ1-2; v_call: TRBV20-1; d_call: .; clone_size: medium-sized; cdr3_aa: CSANKPPSNYGYTF; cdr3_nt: TGCAGTGCTAATAAACCCCCCTCTAACTATGGCTACACCTTC
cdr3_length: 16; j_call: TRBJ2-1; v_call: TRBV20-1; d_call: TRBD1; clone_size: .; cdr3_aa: CSATPGTAAAYNEQFF; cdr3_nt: TGCAGTGCCACCCCAGGGACAGCAGCCGCGTACAATGAGCAGTTCTTC
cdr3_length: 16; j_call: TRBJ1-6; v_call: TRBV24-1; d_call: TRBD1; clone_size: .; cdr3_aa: CATSDSRDRGDSPLHF; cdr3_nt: TGTGCCACCAGTGATTCTAGGGACAGGGGTGATTCACCCCTCCACTTT
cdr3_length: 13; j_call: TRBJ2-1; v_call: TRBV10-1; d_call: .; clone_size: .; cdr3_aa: CASSEWAGTEQFF; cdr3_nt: TGCGCCAGCAGTGAGTGGGCAGGTACTGAGCAGTTCTTC
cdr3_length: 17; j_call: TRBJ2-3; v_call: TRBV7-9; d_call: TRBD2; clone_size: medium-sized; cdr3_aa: CASSYSWTSGAPDTQYF; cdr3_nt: TGTGCCAGCAGCTACTCCTGGACTAGCGGGGCCCCAGATACGCAGTATTTT
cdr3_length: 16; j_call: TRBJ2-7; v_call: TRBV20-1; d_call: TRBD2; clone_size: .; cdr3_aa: CSASPGRGTTKGEQYF; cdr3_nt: TGCAGTGCTTCACCTGGGCGGGGGACCACTAAGGGCGAGCAGTACTTC
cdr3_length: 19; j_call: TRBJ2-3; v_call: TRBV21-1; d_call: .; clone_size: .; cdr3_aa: CASSNVGVDRVGITNTQYF; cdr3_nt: TGTGCCAGCAGCAATGTTGGCGTCGATAGGGTGGGTATCACAAATACGCAGTATTTT
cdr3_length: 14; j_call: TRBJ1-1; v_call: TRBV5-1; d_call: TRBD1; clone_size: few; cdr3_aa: CASSSTGGDTEAFF; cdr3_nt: TGCGCCAGCAGCTCAACAGGGGGCGACACTGAAGCTTTCTTT
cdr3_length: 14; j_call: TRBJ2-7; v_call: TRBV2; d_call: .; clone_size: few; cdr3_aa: CASKGLGNSYEQYF; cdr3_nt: TGTGCCAGCAAAGGGTTGGGGAACTCCTACGAGCAGTACTTC
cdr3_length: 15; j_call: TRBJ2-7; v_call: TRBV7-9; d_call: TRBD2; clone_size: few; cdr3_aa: CASSFISGGSYEQYF; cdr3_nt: TGTGCCAGCAGCTTCATCAGCGGGGGCTCCTACGAGCAGTACTTC
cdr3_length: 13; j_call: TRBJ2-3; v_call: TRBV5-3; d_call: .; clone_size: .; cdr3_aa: CASSLRSTDTQYF; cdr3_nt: TGTGCCAGCAGCTTGCGCAGCACAGATACGCAGTATTTT
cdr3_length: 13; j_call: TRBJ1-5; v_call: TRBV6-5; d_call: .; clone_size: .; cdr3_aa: CASSYSGTQPQHF; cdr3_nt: TGTGCCAGCAGTTACTCAGGGACTCAGCCCCAGCATTTT
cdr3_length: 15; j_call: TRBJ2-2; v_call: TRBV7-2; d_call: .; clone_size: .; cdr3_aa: CASSLLQGGIGELFF; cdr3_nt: TGTGCCAGCAGCTTATTACAGGGAGGGATCGGGGAGCTGTTTTTT
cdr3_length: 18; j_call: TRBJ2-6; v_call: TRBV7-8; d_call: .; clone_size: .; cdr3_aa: CASSPHPVSGSGANVLTF; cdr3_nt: TGTGCCAGCAGCCCCCACCCGGTTTCGGGCTCTGGGGCCAACGTCCTGACTTTC
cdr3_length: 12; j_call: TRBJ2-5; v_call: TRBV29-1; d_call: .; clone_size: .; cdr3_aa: CSVAGPQETQYF; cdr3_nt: TGCAGCGTGGCCGGGCCCCAAGAGACCCAGTACTTC
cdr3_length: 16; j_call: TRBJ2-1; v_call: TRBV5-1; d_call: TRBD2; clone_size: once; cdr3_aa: CASSIQSGGGNNEQFF; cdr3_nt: TGCGCCAGCAGCATTCAGAGCGGGGGGGGAAACAATGAGCAGTTCTTC
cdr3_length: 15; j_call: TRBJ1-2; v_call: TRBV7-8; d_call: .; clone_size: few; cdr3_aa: CASSLYAQGFYGYTF; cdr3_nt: TGTGCCAGCAGCTTATATGCCCAGGGATTCTATGGCTACACCTTC
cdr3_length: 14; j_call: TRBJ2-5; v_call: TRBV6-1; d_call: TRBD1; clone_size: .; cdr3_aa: CASSEWDRKETQYF; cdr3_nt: TGTGCCAGCAGTGAATGGGACAGAAAAGAGACCCAGTACTTC